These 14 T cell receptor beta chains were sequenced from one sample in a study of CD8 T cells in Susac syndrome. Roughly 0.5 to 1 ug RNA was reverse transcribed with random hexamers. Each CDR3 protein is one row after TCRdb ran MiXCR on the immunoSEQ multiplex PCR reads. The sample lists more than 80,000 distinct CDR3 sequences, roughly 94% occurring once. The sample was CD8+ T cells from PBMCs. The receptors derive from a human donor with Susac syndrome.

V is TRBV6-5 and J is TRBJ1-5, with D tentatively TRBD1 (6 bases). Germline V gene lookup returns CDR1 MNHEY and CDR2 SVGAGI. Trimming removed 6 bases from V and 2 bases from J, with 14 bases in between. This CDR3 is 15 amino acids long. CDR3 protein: CASRSQGWRNQPQHF. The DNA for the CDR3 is TGTGCCAGCAGATCACAGGGCTGGCGCAATCAGCCCCAGCATTTT.

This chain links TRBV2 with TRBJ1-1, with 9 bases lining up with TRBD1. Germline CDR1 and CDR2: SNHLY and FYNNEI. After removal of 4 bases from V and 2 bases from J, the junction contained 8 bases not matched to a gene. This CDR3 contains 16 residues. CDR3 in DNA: TGTGCCAGCAGTGGATCTGGGACAGGGAAAAACACTGAAGCTTTCTTT. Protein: CASSGSGTGKNTEAFF.

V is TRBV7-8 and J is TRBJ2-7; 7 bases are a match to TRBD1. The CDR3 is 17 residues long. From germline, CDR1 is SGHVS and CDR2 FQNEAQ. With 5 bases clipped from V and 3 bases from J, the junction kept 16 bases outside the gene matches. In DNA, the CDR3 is TGTGCCAGCAGCCACAATAAACGACAGGGTTTTGACTACGAGCAGTACTTC. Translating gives CASSHNKRQGFDYEQYF.

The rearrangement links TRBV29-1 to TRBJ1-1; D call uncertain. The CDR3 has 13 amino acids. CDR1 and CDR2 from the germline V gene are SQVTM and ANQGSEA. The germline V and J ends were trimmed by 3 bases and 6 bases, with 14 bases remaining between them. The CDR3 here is CSVEEPLVPEAFF. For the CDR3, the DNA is TGCAGCGTTGAGGAGCCCCTCGTACCTGAAGCTTTCTTT.

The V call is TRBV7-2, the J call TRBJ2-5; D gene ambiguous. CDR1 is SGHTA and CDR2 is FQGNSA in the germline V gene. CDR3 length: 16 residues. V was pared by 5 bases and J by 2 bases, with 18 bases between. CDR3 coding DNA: TGTGCCAGCAGCCCGATGGGTGGCCCTTTTCAAGAGACCCAGTACTTC. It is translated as CASSPMGGPFQETQYF.

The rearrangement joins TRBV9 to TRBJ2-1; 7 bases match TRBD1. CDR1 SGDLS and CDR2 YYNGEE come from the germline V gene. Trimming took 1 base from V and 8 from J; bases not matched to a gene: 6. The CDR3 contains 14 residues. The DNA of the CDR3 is TGTGCCAGCAGCGTAATAGGGGGCCGGGATGAGCAGTTCTTC. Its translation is CASSVIGGRDEQFF. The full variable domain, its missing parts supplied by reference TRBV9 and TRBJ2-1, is DSGVTQTPKHLITATGQRVTLRCSPRSGDLSVYWYQQSLDQGLQFLIQYYNGEERAKGNILERFSAQQFPDLHSELNLSSLELGDSALYFCASSVIGGRDEQFFGPGTRLTVL.

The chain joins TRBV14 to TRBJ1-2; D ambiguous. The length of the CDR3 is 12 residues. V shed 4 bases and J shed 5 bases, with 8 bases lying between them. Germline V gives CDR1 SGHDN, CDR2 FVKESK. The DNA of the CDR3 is TGTGCCAGCAGCCCCTTCGGATATGGCTACACCTTC. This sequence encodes CASSPFGYGYTF. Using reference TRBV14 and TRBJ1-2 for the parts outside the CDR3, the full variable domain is EAGVTQFPSHSVIEKGQTVTLRCDPISGHDNLYWYRRVMGKEIKFLLHFVKESKQDESGMPNNRFLAERTGGTYSTLKVQPAELEDSGVYFCASSPFGYGYTFGSGTRLTVV.

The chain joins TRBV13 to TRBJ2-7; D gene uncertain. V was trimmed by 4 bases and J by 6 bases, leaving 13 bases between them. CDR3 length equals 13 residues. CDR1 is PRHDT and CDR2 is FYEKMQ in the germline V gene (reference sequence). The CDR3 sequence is CASSSRGPTEQYF. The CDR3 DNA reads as TGTGCCAGCAGCTCCCGCGGTCCGACCGAGCAGTACTTC. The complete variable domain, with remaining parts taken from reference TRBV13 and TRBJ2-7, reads AAGVIQSPRHLIKEKRETATLKCYPIPRHDTVYWYQQGPGQDPQFLISFYEKMQSDKGSIPDRFSAQQFSDYHSELNMSSLELGDSALYFCASSSRGPTEQYFGPGTRLTVT.

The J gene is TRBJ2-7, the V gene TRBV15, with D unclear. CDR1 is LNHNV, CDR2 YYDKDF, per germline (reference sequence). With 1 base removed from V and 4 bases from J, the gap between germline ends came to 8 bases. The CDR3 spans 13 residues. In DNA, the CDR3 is TGTGCCACCAGCAGAGGAGATAATTACGAGCAGTACTTC. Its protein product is CATSRGDNYEQYF.

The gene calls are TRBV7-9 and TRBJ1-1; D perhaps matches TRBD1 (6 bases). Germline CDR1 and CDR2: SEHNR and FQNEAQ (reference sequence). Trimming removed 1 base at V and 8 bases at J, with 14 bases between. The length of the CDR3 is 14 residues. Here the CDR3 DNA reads TGTGCCAGCAGCTTAGTCGCAGGGGACCCAGAAGCTTTCTTT. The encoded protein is CASSLVAGDPEAFF.

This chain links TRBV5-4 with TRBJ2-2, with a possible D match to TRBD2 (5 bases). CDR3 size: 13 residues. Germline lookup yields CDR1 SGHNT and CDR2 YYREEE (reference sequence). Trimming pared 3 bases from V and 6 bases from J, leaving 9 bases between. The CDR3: CASSSGVPGELFF. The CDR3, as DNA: TGTGCCAGCAGCTCCGGGGTCCCCGGGGAGCTGTTTTTT.

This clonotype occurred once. Here the CDR3 reads CASSGQGDSPLHF. As DNA, the CDR3 is TGTGCCAGCAGTGGACAGGGAGACTCACCCCTCCACTTT. J is TRBJ1-6 and V is TRBV25-1, with 7 bases fitting TRBD1. Germline V gene sequence: CDR1 MGHDK, CDR2 SYGVNS. With V trimmed by 4 bases and J by 10 bases, 4 bases remained unmatched. The CDR3 spans 13 residues.

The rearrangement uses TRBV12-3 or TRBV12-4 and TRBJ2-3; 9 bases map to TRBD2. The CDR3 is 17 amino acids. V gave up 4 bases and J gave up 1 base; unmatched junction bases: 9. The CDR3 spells CASSSLASGARTDTQYF. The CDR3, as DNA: TGTGCCAGCAGTTCACTTGCTAGCGGGGCCCGCACAGATACGCAGTATTTT.

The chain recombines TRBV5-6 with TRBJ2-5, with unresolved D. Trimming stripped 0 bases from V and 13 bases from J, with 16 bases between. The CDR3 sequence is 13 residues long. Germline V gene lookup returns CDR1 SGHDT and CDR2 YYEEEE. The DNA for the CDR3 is TGTGCCAGCAGCTTGGGCGGAGAACCCTTGAGGTACTTC. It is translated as CASSLGGEPLRYF.